These 32 T cell receptor beta chains were sequenced from one sample in a study of neurological immune-mediated disorders. Time point described: longitudinal time-point 3. TCRdb called the 5' RACE reads again in MiXCR, with one record for every CDR3 protein. Of fewer than 50,000 distinct CDR3 sequences in the sample, about 12% are singletons; the top ten hold 9%. Sequenced sample: PBMCs. These receptors originate from a male donor with HTLV-1-associated myelopathy (HAM/TSP).

This clonotype was seen repeatedly, ten times or more. The chain joins TRBV6-2 or TRBV6-3 to TRBJ2-3; D call uncertain. The V gene's germline CDR1 is MNHEY and CDR2 SVGEGT. The CDR3 contains 11 residues. Trimming removed 6 bases from V and 7 bases from J, with 8 bases in between. The CDR3 reads CASSGLHTQYF. The CDR3 DNA follows: TGTGCCAGCAGCGGGTTGCATACGCAGTATTTT.

This clonotype is categorized as medium-sized. This chain joins TRBV28 and TRBJ2-2, with 10 nucleotides matching TRBD2. The CDR3 has 16 amino acids. Per the germline V gene, CDR1 is MDHEN and CDR2 is SYDVKM. The V segment lost 10 bases and the J segment 4 bases; nucleotides outside the gene matches: 12. CDR3 sequence: CATWPSGGAITGELFF. The CDR3 DNA is TGTGCCACCTGGCCAAGCGGGGGGGCGATCACCGGGGAGCTGTTTTTT.

The chain joins TRBV20-1 to TRBJ2-7; D might be TRBD2 (5 bases). The CDR3 is 12 amino acids. The V end lost 2 bases, the J end lost 0 bases, and 5 bases lay between the germline ends. Germline V CDR1 and CDR2: DFQATT, SNEGSKA (reference sequence). CDR3 loop: CSARRGSYEQYF. DNA for the CDR3: TGCAGTGCTAGACGGGGCTCCTACGAGCAGTACTTC.

This clonotype was counted at least ten times. The chain recombines TRBV5-6 with TRBJ1-2; D is uncertain. Germline assignment: CDR1 SGHDT and CDR2 YYEEEE. This CDR3 has 16 residues. Trimming took 1 base from V and 2 from J, leaving 15 bases between them. For the CDR3, the DNA is TGTGCCAGCAGCTTGCCTCAAGGGAATAGCAACTATGGCTACACCTTC. This translates into CASSLPQGNSNYGYTF.

This clonotype was counted ten times or more. The CDR3 sequence is CASSPQVGGTEAFF. The CDR3 DNA reads TGTGCCAGCAGCCCACAGGTCGGGGGCACTGAAGCTTTCTTT. The chain couples TRBV9 to TRBJ1-1; a weak D match, TRBD1 (5 bases). CDR1 and CDR2 from the germline V gene are SGDLS and YYNGEE. CDR3 length equals 14 residues. The V gene lost 4 bases and the J gene lost 4 bases, with 14 bases spanning the gap. The variable domain in full, completed from reference TRBV9 and TRBJ1-1, reads DSGVTQTPKHLITATGQRVTLRCSPRSGDLSVYWYQQSLDQGLQFLIQYYNGEERAKGNILERFSAQQFPDLHSELNLSSLELGDSALYFCASSPQVGGTEAFFGQGTRLTVV.

Comment on this clonotype: Its ends do not fully match the called genes, so a read error is possible. This chain connects TRBV25-1 to TRBJ1-6; weak D call: TRBD1 (5 bases). The CDR3 covers 14 residues. Germline V gene lookup returns CDR1 MGHDK and CDR2 SYGVNS. CDR3: CASKGGRDNSPLNF. Written as DNA, the CDR3 is TGTGCCAGCAAGGGCGGCAGGGATAATTCACCCCTCAACTTT.

This clonotype was counted ten times or more. The genes are TRBV12-3 or TRBV12-4 and TRBJ2-1, with D tentatively TRBD2 (5 bases). The CDR3 sequence is 11 residues long. Trimming left V 3 bases short and J 11 bases short, with 8 bases between. The CDR3 coding sequence is TGTGCCAGCAGTTTCGGGGAGAAGCAGTTCTTC. It translates to CASSFGEKQFF.

The sample holds many counts of this clonotype. V is TRBV10-1 and J is TRBJ2-2; 8 nucleotides line up with TRBD2. This CDR3 spans 17 amino acids. CDR1 and CDR2 from the germline V gene are WNHNN and SYGVQD (reference sequence). After removal of 0 bases from V and 6 bases from J, the junction contained 9 bases not matched to a gene. This chain's CDR3 is CASSESRTSLISGELFF. CDR3 coding DNA: TGCGCCAGCAGTGAGTCAAGGACTAGCCTGATTTCCGGGGAGCTGTTTTTT.

This clonotype has at least ten counts. This chain connects TRBV15 to TRBJ1-2, with TRBD1 matching 8 bases. The CDR3 length is 15 residues. Germline V CDR1 and CDR2: LNHNV, YYDKDF (reference sequence). V lost 3 bases to trimming and J lost 5 bases; unmatched junction nucleotides: 8. This chain's CDR3 is CATSRYSGTGYGYTF. The CDR3 DNA reads TGTGCCACCAGCAGGTACTCCGGGACAGGATATGGCTACACCTTC.

This clonotype occurred many times. This chain links TRBV20-1 with TRBJ2-3, with D perhaps TRBD2 (6 bases). Germline V CDR1 and CDR2: DFQATT, SNEGSKA (reference sequence). V was clipped by 4 bases and J by 3 bases, with 17 bases between them. There are 15 residues in the CDR3. CDR3 sequence: CSAKQRRGRTDTQYF. The CDR3 DNA follows: TGCAGTGCTAAGCAACGGCGGGGAAGAACAGATACGCAGTATTTT.

This clonotype was observed a handful of times. This sequence joins TRBV20-1 and TRBJ2-5; possible D gene TRBD1, 6 bases. The germline gives CDR1 DFQATT, CDR2 SNEGSKA (reference sequence). Trimming pared 3 bases from V and 0 bases from J, leaving 14 bases between. The length of the CDR3 is 15 residues. CDR3 loop: CSASKAGANQETQYF. DNA for the CDR3: TGCAGTGCTAGCAAGGCAGGGGCAAACCAAGAGACCCAGTACTTC.

This clonotype occurred many times. The gene calls are TRBV7-9 and TRBJ2-1, with TRBD1 matching 7 bases. The ends lost 5 bases at V and 3 bases at J; junction bases unmatched: 4. This CDR3 is built from 14 residues. Germline CDR1 and CDR2: SEHNR and FQNEAQ (reference sequence). In nucleotides, the CDR3 is TGTGCCAGCAGCCCGGACAGGCGCTACAATGAGCAGTTCTTC. As protein: CASSPDRRYNEQFF.

The table lists this clonotype with many counts. The V and J genes are TRBV28 and TRBJ2-1; unclear D gene. Trimming took off 5 bases at V and 10 bases at J, with 6 bases between the two ends. Germline V gene sequence: CDR1 MDHEN, CDR2 SYDVKM. The CDR3 has 10 amino acids. DNA for the CDR3: TGTGCCAGCAGTGGAAGGGAGCAGTTCTTC. Its protein product is CASSGREQFF.

This clonotype was seen many times. This chain connects TRBV9 to TRBJ2-7; TRBD1 matches at 11 bases. Germline trimming cut 0 bases from V and 6 bases from J; bases unmatched to any gene: 5. This CDR3 comprises 15 residues. The germline gives CDR1 SGDLS, CDR2 YYNGEE. CDR3 residues: CASSVGGQGASEQYF. CDR3 bases: TGTGCCAGCAGCGTAGGTGGACAGGGGGCCAGCGAGCAGTACTTC.

This clonotype was counted ten times or more. The chain has TRBV29-1 and TRBJ2-5, with a tentative D call TRBD1 (5 bases). Germline assignment: CDR1 SQVTM and CDR2 ANQGSEA. Trimming took 5 bases from V and 4 from J, leaving 14 bases between them. The CDR3 runs to 13 residues. Written as DNA, the CDR3 is TGCAGCGTTTACAGGAGCCGGCGAGAGACCCAGTACTTC. Protein: CSVYRSRRETQYF.

By share of the sample, this clonotype is medium-sized. The J gene is TRBJ2-7, the V gene TRBV28; 7 bases map to TRBD1. Germline lookup yields CDR1 MDHEN and CDR2 SYDVKM. The ends lost 7 bases at V and 6 bases at J; junction bases unmatched: 6. The CDR3 loop spans 12 amino acids. The CDR3 protein is CASNQPGGEQYF. The CDR3 DNA reads TGTGCCAGCAACCAACCAGGGGGCGAGCAGTACTTC.

This clonotype was observed at least ten times. The gene calls are TRBV6-6 and TRBJ2-3; 15 bases are shared with TRBD2. CDR3 length: 16 residues. V shed 5 bases, J shed 4 bases, and the junction held 4 bases outside the gene matches. CDR1 and CDR2 from the germline V gene are MNHNY and SVGAGI (reference sequence). CDR3 DNA: TGTGCCAGCAGTCCCGGACTAGCGGGGGGGTCAGATACGCAGTATTTT. It yields the protein CASSPGLAGGSDTQYF.

This clonotype appeared many times. V gene TRBV9 combines with J gene TRBJ1-5; D is uncertain. The CDR3 loop spans 15 amino acids. Trimming took 4 bases from V and 7 from J, leaving 18 bases between them. The V gene's germline CDR1 is SGDLS and CDR2 YYNGEE. This CDR3 is CASSPSPAGPQPQHF. The CDR3 bases are TGTGCCAGCAGCCCCAGTCCCGCGGGCCCACAGCCCCAGCATTTT.

This clonotype has a count of ten or more. The chain has TRBV12-3 or TRBV12-4 and TRBJ2-1; D is perhaps TRBD2 (5 bases). V lost 6 bases and J lost 2, with 11 bases in between. The CDR3 runs to 14 residues. CDR3 in amino acids: CASSRGSAYNEQFF. The CDR3 bases are TGTGCCAGCAGCAGAGGGAGCGCCTACAATGAGCAGTTCTTC.

This clonotype was seen at least ten times. The chain couples TRBV7-2 to TRBJ2-6, with D perhaps TRBD2 (6 bases). CDR3 length: 17 residues. Germline CDR1 reads SGHTA; CDR2 reads FQGNSA. Trimming took off 1 base at V and 0 bases at J, with 10 bases between the two ends. The CDR3 DNA reads as TGTGCCAGCAGCTTAGTTATGGGGGGCTCTGGGGCCAACGTCCTGACTTTC. Translated: CASSLVMGGSGANVLTF.

This clonotype occurred many times. The chain couples TRBV4-1 to TRBJ2-5, with 7 bases matching TRBD2. Trimming cost V 3 bases and J 4 bases; bases outside gene matches: 2. Germline loops: CDR1 MGHRA, CDR2 YSYEKL. This CDR3 is 13 amino acids long. CDR3 loop: CASSHGGGETQYF. DNA of the CDR3: TGCGCCAGCAGCCACGGCGGGGGAGAGACCCAGTACTTC.

Comment on this clonotype: The final CDR3 position lacks the conserved phenylalanine or tryptophan, pointing to a likely read error. This chain joins TRBV7-2 and TRBJ1-1; the D gene is possibly TRBD1 (6 bases). V was cut by 7 bases and J by 5 bases, with 23 bases left in between. This CDR3 spans 16 amino acids. The germline V gene has CDR1 SGHTA and CDR2 FQGNSA. The CDR3 DNA reads TGTGCCAGCACCCTCCAGGGCGGGGGCGGAACGACTGAAGCTTTCTCT. It is translated as CASTLQGGGGTTEAFS.

This clonotype appeared many times. The V and J genes are TRBV21-1 and TRBJ2-4; TRBD2, the table's D call, was not compared with the DNA. TRBV21-1 is recorded as a pseudogene. The CDR3 sequence is 14 residues long. The DNA for the CDR3 is TGTGCCAGACCAGGAGGGCCGGTCGGGAACATTCAGTACTTC. Amino acid sequence: CARPGGPVGNIQYF.

This clonotype showed up many times. This may come from a read error, since a much larger clone is one base off. The chain links TRBV12-3 or TRBV12-4 to TRBJ1-1, with no clear D. V lost 3 bases and J lost 5, with 10 bases in between. CDR3 length: 13 amino acids. The CDR3 loop reads CASSFPGRTEAFF. The CDR3 nucleotides read TGTGCCAGCAGTTTCCCGGGGAGGACTGAAGCTTTCTTT.

This clonotype came up many times. This chain uses TRBV10-3 with TRBJ2-7; D call uncertain. V was clipped by 7 bases and J by 0 bases, with 13 bases between them. Germline V gene sequence: CDR1 ENHRY, CDR2 SYGVKD. CDR3 size: 14 residues. Here the CDR3 reads CAITQNLGSYEQYF. CDR3 bases: TGTGCCATCACACAAAATCTGGGCTCCTACGAGCAGTACTTC.

Many counts were recorded for this clonotype. The chain uses TRBV7-2 and TRBJ2-1; unclear D gene. In germline, CDR1 is SGHTA, CDR2 FQGNSA. The V end was cut by 5 bases, the J end by 1 base, with 9 bases between. The length of the CDR3 is 14 residues. The CDR3 coding sequence is TGTGCCAGCAGCCCCTACCCGTCCTACAATGAGCAGTTCTTC. Translation: CASSPYPSYNEQFF.

On this clonotype: One base away lies a much larger clone, so this may be a sequencing read error. The chain uses TRBV29-1 and TRBJ2-1; 8 bases agree with TRBD2. The CDR3 spans 16 residues. Germline V gene sequence: CDR1 SQVTM, CDR2 ANQGSEA. The CDR3 loop is CSIEVGSGVSFNEQFF. Here the CDR3 DNA reads TGCAGCATTGAAGTTGGTAGCGGGGTGTCATTCAATGAGCAGTTCTTC.

This clonotype was counted at least ten times. The V and J genes are TRBV7-2 and TRBJ2-7; no reliable D call. This CDR3 is 11 amino acids long. Germline CDR1 SGHTA, CDR2 FQGNSA. The V and J ends lost 2 bases and 5 bases respectively, with 4 bases between them. DNA for the CDR3: TGTGCCAGCAGCTTAAACCACGAGCAGTACTTC. It is translated as CASSLNHEQYF.

A remark on this clonotype: This may be a read error, as it is one base from a much larger clone. The V call is TRBV24-1, the J call TRBJ2-3, with TRBD2 as a possible D gene (6 bases). With 4 bases removed from V and 2 bases from J, the gap between germline ends came to 12 bases. Germline V lookup: CDR1 KGHDR, CDR2 SFDVKD. CDR3 length equals 15 residues. The CDR3 is CATSDLGGATDTQYF. CDR3 sequence (DNA): TGTGCCACCAGTGACCTCGGGGGAGCCACAGATACGCAGTATTTT.

This clonotype was seen ten or more times. The CDR3: CASSLPGGNTGELFF. For the CDR3, the DNA is TGTGCCAGCAGCCTCCCGGGGGGAAACACCGGGGAGCTGTTTTTT. The J gene is TRBJ2-2, the V gene TRBV4-2, with 7 positions matching TRBD2. The length of the CDR3 is 15 residues. Germline assignment: CDR1 LGHNA and CDR2 YNFKEQ. With 4 bases clipped from V and 2 bases from J, the junction kept 4 bases outside the gene matches.

This clonotype occurred many times. V is TRBV5-1 and J is TRBJ2-7; 7 bases are a match to TRBD1. J was trimmed by 5 bases and V by 5 bases; bases with no gene match: 7. Germline V gene lookup returns CDR1 SGHRS and CDR2 YFSETQ. The CDR3 spans 13 residues. This CDR3 is CASRRTGANEQYF. CDR3 in DNA: TGCGCCAGCAGGCGGACAGGTGCCAACGAGCAGTACTTC.

This clonotype was seen ten or more times. This chain links TRBV12-3 or TRBV12-4 with TRBJ2-1; TRBD1 or TRBD2 may be the D gene (6 bases each). The CDR3 consists of 15 residues. The ends were cut back, 1 base at V and 10 bases at J, with 17 bases in the middle. As DNA, the CDR3 is TGTGCCAGCAGTTTAGTCGGGGGCCCTAAGGGGGAGCAGTTCTTC. Residues: CASSLVGGPKGEQFF.